These T cell receptor beta chains were read from a single sample in a study of cytomegalovirus exposure and HLA in healthy donors. Method: immunoSEQ multiplex PCR; TCRdb's copy keeps in-frame clones and lacks some. The table lists tens of thousands of clones, roughly 78% of them singletons. The sample taken for sequencing was PBMCs. These receptors were taken from a man between 18 and 29 years old in good health and CMV-seronegative. Both conserved end residues are part of each CDR3. Fields, in order: V gene, J gene, CDR3 protein.

TRBV7-2	TRBJ2-7	CASSPGGSDEQYF
TRBV4-3	TRBJ1-2	CASSQDRGYGYTF
TRBV18	-	CASSTGSYEQYF
TRBV30	TRBJ1-2	CAWSVTEHGYTF
TRBV5-1	TRBJ2-1	CASSVGSREGNEQFF
TRBV27	TRBJ2-1	CASSQLDRVVYNEQFF
TRBV6-5	TRBJ1-2	CASSQGHYGYTF
TRBV5-1	TRBJ2-1	CASSLGQGDGNEQFF
TRBV9	TRBJ1-6	CASSARQGDSPLHF
TRBV18	TRBJ2-6	CASSSTVRAGANVLTF
TRBV6-5	TRBJ1-5	CASSSPTMNSNQPQHF
TRBV6-4	TRBJ1-2	CASSDYPIFAPASGGYTF
TRBV9	TRBJ2-3	CASSVASGAYTDTQYF
TRBV12-2	TRBJ2-2	CASRPSQGQGSSGELFF
TRBV6-5	TRBJ1-2	CASSYRRRTAPGGYTF
TRBV19	TRBJ1-1	CASRRGVLFSEAFF
TRBV27	TRBJ2-7	CASSLFLGQPYEQYF
TRBV6-1	TRBJ1-2	CASSGGQGVSTNYGYTF
TRBV28	TRBJ2-7	CASSLTSGTYEQYF
TRBV7-9	TRBJ1-4	CASSLVAGKGEKLFF
TRBV30	TRBJ2-2	CAWSRDRGSSGELFF
TRBV5-6	TRBJ2-7	CASSLAPPREQYF
TRBV5-1	TRBJ2-1	CASSLATVEIPYNEQFF
TRBV7-2	TRBJ1-2	CASSLGTGANYGYTF
TRBV5-1	TRBJ2-7	CASSLTRGYEQYF
TRBV11-2	TRBJ2-7	CASSSFSGLNYEQYF
TRBV13	TRBJ1-1	CASSLTGSGALNTEAFF
TRBV7-9	TRBJ2-1	CASSLGTSVYNEQFF
TRBV4-3	TRBJ2-7	CASSQGTGIYEQYF
TRBV12-5	TRBJ2-5	CASGLGTGGWRETQYF
TRBV19	TRBJ2-1	CASSIPPHSYNEQFF
TRBV19	TRBJ1-6	CASRTGTGSSPLHF
TRBV30	TRBJ2-7	CAWGLGQGAEQYF
TRBV6-4	TRBJ2-6	CASSEGHGSGANVLTF
TRBV11-2	TRBJ2-7	CASSDIKVGEQYF
TRBV7-2	TRBJ1-1	CASSLGLGQLNTEAFF
TRBV7-2	TRBJ1-5	CASSLDRGLYQPQHF
TRBV7-2	TRBJ1-1	CASSLAPQTEAFF
TRBV19	TRBJ1-5	CASQPGSYNQPQHF
TRBV5-1	TRBJ2-1	CASSPDGGGDEQFF
TRBV7-9	TRBJ1-2	CASTNRDRYYGYTF